The TCR beta chain described here comes from a study of T cell responses to AZD1222 COVID-19 vaccine. The CDR3 runs 13 residues. Germline V gene lookup returns CDR1 SGHNT and CDR2 YENEEA. The V and J ends lost 2 bases and 7 bases respectively, with 11 bases between them. Profiled with immunoSEQ multiplex PCR; TCRdb holds only in-frame clones, not every one. The profile shows 150,000 to 250,000 clones, approximately 93% of them singletons. The source of this sequence is an adult who received the AZD1222 COVID-19 vaccine. Sequences were derived from peripheral blood, sampled 28 days after the second AZD1222 dose. This rearrangement joins TRBV11-3 to TRBJ1-1; no clear D. This chain's CDR3 is CASSLNPGGEAFF. CDR3 coding DNA: TGTGCCAGCAGCTTAAATCCGGGAGGTGAAGCTTTCTTT.